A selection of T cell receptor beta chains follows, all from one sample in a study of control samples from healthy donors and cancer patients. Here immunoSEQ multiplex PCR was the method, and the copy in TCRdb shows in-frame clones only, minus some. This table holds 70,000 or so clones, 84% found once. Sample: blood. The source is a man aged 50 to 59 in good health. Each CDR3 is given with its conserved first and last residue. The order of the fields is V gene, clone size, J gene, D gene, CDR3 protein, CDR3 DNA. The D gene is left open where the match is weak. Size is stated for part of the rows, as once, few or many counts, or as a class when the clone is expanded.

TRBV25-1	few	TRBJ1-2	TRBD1	CASTGGKSGYTF	TGTGCCAGCACAGGGGGCAAAAGTGGCTACACCTTC
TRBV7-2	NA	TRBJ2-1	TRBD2	CASSLVGGSSYNEQFF	TGTGCCAGCAGCTTAGTGGGCGGGAGCTCCTACAATGAGCAGTTCTTC
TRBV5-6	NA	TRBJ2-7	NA	CASMAPRSEQYF	TGTGCCAGCATGGCCCCCCGGAGCGAGCAGTACTTC
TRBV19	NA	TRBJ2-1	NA	CASSYNKYSYNEQFF	TGTGCCAGTAGTTATAACAAATACTCCTACAATGAGCAGTTCTTC
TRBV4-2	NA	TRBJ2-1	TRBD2	CASSQGSSGSSYNEQFF	TGTGCCAGCAGCCAAGGGAGTAGCGGGAGCTCCTACAATGAGCAGTTCTTC
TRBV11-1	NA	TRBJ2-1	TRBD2	CASSRTSGVQEQFF	TGTGCCAGCAGTCGGACTAGCGGGGTACAAGAGCAGTTCTTC
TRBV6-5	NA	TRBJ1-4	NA	CASSPDWANEKLFF	TGTGCCAGCAGCCCAGACTGGGCTAATGAAAAACTGTTTTTT
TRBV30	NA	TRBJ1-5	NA	CAWSNQGNQPQHF	TGTGCCTGGAGTAACCAGGGGAATCAGCCCCAGCATTTT
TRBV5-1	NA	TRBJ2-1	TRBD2	CASSYGTSGIYEQFF	TGCGCCAGCAGCTACGGGACTAGCGGGATCTATGAGCAGTTCTTC
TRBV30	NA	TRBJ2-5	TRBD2	CAWSAWAGGVRETQYF	TGTGCCTGGAGTGCGTGGGCGGGGGGAGTGCGCGAGACCCAGTACTTC
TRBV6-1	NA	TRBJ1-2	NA	CASSERRNYGYTF	TGTGCCAGCAGTGAACGCAGGAACTATGGCTACACCTTC
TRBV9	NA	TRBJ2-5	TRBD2	CASSPGTSGSQETQYF	TGTGCCAGCAGCCCCGGGACTAGCGGGTCCCAAGAGACCCAGTACTTC
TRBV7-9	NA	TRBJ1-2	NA	CASSLGGDPFYGYTF	TGTGCCAGCAGCTTAGGGGGGGATCCTTTCTATGGCTACACCTTC
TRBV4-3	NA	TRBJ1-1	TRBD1	CASSQRLGGVHNTEAFF	TGCGCCAGCAGCCAACGTTTAGGGGGCGTCCATAACACTGAAGCTTTCTTT
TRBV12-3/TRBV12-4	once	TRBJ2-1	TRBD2	CATERGGGDEQFF	TGTGCCACCGAGCGGGGCGGGGGAGATGAGCAGTTCTTC
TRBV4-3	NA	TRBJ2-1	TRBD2	CASSQDPSGGGFEQFF	TGCGCCAGCAGCCAAGACCCCAGCGGGGGGGGCTTTGAGCAGTTCTTC
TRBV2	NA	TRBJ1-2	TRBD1	CASSAPGGDGYTF	TGTGCCAGCAGTGCCCCAGGGGGGGATGGCTACACCTTC
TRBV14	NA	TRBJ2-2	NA	CASSQGGNTGELFF	TGTGCCAGCAGCCAAGGGGGCAACACCGGGGAGCTGTTTTTT
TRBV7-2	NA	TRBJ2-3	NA	CASSLLGVVTDTQYF	TGTGCCAGCAGCTTATTAGGGGTAGTCACAGATACGCAGTATTTT
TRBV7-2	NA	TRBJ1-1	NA	CASSLAQGLVGAFF	TGTGCCAGCAGCTTAGCGCAGGGCCTAGTCGGAGCTTTCTTT
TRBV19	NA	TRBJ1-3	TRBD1	CASSTEATGRRGNTIYF	TGTGCCAGTAGTACGGAGGCGACAGGGAGAAGGGGAAACACCATATATTTT
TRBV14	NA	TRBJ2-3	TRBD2	CASRSGLATDTQYF	TGTGCCAGCAGATCCGGACTAGCTACAGATACGCAGTATTTT
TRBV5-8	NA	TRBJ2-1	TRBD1	CASSFSSGTDLYNEQFF	TGTGCCAGCAGCTTCAGCTCCGGGACAGACCTTTACAATGAGCAGTTCTTC
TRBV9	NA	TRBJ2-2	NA	CASSVYGQRNTGELFF	TGTGCCAGCAGCGTTTACGGACAGAGGAACACCGGGGAGCTGTTTTTT
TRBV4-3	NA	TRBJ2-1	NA	CASSQVSRGGYEQFF	TGCGCCAGCAGCCAAGTGTCCAGGGGAGGGTATGAGCAGTTCTTC
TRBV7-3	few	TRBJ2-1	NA	CASSLTPSSYNEQFF	TGTGCCAGCAGCCTCACTCCCAGCTCCTACAATGAGCAGTTCTTC
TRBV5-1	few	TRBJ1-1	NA	CASSLDPGRTEAFF	TGCGCCAGCAGCTTGGATCCAGGGAGGACTGAAGCTTTCTTT
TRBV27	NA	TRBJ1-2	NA	CASSLSGGAGGYTF	TGTGCCAGCAGTTTATCAGGGGGGGCAGGGGGCTACACCTTC
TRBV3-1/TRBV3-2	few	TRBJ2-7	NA	CASSQARGRSEQYF	TGTGCCAGCAGCCAAGCGCGGGGTCGAAGCGAGCAGTACTTC
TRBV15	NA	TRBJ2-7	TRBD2	CATGQLAGGSEQYF	TGTGCCACCGGGCAACTAGCGGGAGGGTCCGAGCAGTACTTC
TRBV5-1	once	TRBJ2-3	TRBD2	CASSQLAGASDTQYF	TGCGCCAGCAGCCAACTAGCGGGAGCTTCAGATACGCAGTATTTT
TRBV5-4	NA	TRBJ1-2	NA	CASSPLPGPGHGYTF	TGTGCCAGCAGCCCCCTTCCGGGGCCAGGTCATGGCTACACCTTC
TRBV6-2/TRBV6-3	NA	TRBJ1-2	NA	CASSENYGYTF	TGTGCCAGCAGCGAGAACTATGGCTACACCTTC
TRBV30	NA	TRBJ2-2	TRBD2	CAWSVWLAGHTYHTGELFF	TGTGCCTGGAGTGTATGGCTAGCGGGGCACACCTACCACACCGGGGAGCTGTTTTTT
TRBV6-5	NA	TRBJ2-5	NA	CASGITKETQYF	TGTGCCAGCGGGATTACCAAAGAGACCCAGTACTTC
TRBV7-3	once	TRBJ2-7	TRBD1	CASSFPGTGSYEQYF	TGTGCCAGCAGCTTCCCCGGGACAGGATCCTACGAGCAGTACTTC
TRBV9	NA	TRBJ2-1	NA	CASSPTGHNEQFF	TGTGCCAGCAGCCCCACGGGACACAATGAGCAGTTCTTC
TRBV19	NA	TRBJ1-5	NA	CASSYPAQPQHF	TGTGCCAGTAGTTATCCAGCACAGCCCCAGCATTTT
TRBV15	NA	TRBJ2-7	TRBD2	CATSGAGDDEQYF	TGTGCCACCAGTGGAGCGGGGGATGACGAGCAGTACTTC
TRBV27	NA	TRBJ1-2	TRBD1	CASRTLQGADYGYTF	TGTGCCAGCAGGACCCTTCAGGGGGCTGACTATGGCTACACCTTC
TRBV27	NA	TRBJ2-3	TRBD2	CASSLSSLAGGLNTQYF	TGTGCCAGCAGTTTATCAAGTCTAGCGGGGGGGCTAAATACGCAGTATTTT